This T cell receptor beta chain was identified in a study of cytomegalovirus exposure and HLA in healthy donors. 13 Jbeta primers and 60 Vbeta primers were used for the PCR. Profiling relied on immunoSEQ multiplex PCR, and the TCRdb table lists in-frame clones only, not all of them. This sample has 63,000 or so clones, with 65% to 80% found just once. The source of this sequence is a woman in her 30s in good health and CMV-seronegative. Sequencing used PBMCs.

CDR3 nucleotides: TGTGCCAGCAGTTTACGGGAAATTGCCACTGAAGCTTTCTTT. Its translation is CASSLREIATEAFF. This chain uses TRBV27 with TRBJ1-1; D is uncertain. CDR3 length equals 14 residues. CDR1 and CDR2 from the germline V gene are MNHEY and SMNVEV (reference sequence). V lost 2 bases and J 4 bases, leaving 11 bases between the germline ends.